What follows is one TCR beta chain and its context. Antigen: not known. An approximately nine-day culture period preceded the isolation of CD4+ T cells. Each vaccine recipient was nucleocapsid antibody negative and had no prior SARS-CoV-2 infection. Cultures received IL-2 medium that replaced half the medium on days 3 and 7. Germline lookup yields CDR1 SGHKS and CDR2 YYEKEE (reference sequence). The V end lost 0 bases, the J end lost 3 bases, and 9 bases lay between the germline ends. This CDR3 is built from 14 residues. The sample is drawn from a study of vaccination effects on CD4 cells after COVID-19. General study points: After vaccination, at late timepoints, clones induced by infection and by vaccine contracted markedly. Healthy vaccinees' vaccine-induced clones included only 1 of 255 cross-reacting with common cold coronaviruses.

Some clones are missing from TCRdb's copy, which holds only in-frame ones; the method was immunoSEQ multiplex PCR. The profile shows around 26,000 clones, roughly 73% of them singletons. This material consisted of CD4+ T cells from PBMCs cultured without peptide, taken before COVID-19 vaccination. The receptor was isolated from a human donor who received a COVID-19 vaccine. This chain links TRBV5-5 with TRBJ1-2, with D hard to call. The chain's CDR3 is CASSLAPEDYGYTF. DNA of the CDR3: TGTGCCAGCAGCTTGGCCCCGGAGGACTATGGCTACACCTTC. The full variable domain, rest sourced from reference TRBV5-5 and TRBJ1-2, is DAGVTQSPTHLIKTRGQQVTLRCSPISGHKSVSWYQQVLGQGPQFIFQYYEKEERGRGNFPDRFSARQFPNYSSELNVNALLLGDSALYLCASSLAPEDYGYTFGSGTRLTVV.